Below are 31 T cell receptor beta chains sequenced from a single sample in a study of T cells after yellow fever vaccination. TCRdb recomputed calls from the 5' RACE reads with MiXCR, one row per CDR3 protein. The sample holds roughly 49,000 distinct CDR3 sequences, about 7.4% seen once. The sample in question was CD8+ T cells sorted from PBMCs, obtained more than 13 days after the first yellow fever vaccination. The receptors derive from a young man who received the YFV17D yellow fever vaccine.

The table lists this clonotype with many counts. For the CDR3, the DNA is TGCGCCAGCAGCCCAGGTCAGGGCTACTACGAGCAGTACTTC. Translated, it gives CASSPGQGYYEQYF. The rearrangement uses TRBV4-3 and TRBJ2-7, with a weak D call TRBD1 (5 bases). The CDR3 sequence is 14 residues long. Germline V gives CDR1 LGHNA, CDR2 YSLEER. Trimming took off 4 bases at V and 3 bases at J, with 13 bases between the two ends.

This clonotype was seen at least ten times. The chain has TRBV6-5 and TRBJ1-6; possible D gene TRBD1, 6 bases. V dropped 6 bases and J dropped 0 bases, with 18 bases sitting between them. This CDR3 is 18 amino acids long. Germline V CDR1 and CDR2: MNHEY, SVGAGI. The CDR3 loop reads CASSYGTSDSSYNSPLHF. The CDR3, as DNA: TGTGCCAGCAGCTACGGGACATCGGACAGCTCCTATAATTCACCCCTCCACTTT.

This clonotype was observed many times. The rearrangement links TRBV15 to TRBJ2-7, with D possibly TRBD1 on 5 matching bases. This CDR3 spans 13 amino acids. With 1 base removed from V and 4 bases from J, the gap between germline ends came to 8 bases. Germline CDR1 LNHNV, CDR2 YYDKDF (reference sequence). The CDR3 coding sequence is TGTGCCACCAGCAGAGCCCCAGGGTACGAGCAGTACGTC. Translation: CATSRAPGYEQYV.

The rearrangement links TRBV5-4 to TRBJ2-3; 11 positions match TRBD2. CDR1 SGHNT and CDR2 YYREEE come from the germline V gene (reference sequence). V lost 0 bases to trimming and J lost 7 bases; unmatched junction nucleotides: 7. The CDR3 runs 16 residues. This CDR3 reads CASSLGVAGGSNTQYF. The DNA of the CDR3 is TGTGCCAGCAGCTTGGGCGTAGCGGGGGGGTCAAATACGCAGTATTTT.

This clonotype was detected ten times or more. The chain is built from TRBV6-5 and TRBJ1-1, with a possible D match to TRBD1 (5 bases). Trimming took off 5 bases at V and 5 bases at J, with 15 bases between the two ends. This CDR3 is 14 amino acids long. Germline V gene data show CDR1 as MNHEY and CDR2 as SVGAGI. The DNA of the CDR3 is TGTGCCAGCAGTCCCCGGGGGGTTCAGACTGAAGCTTTCTTT. Residues: CASSPRGVQTEAFF.

This clonotype has ten or more counts. J is TRBJ2-7 and V is TRBV20-1, with TRBD1 matching over 9 bases. The CDR3 consists of 16 residues. V was pared by 0 bases and J by 2 bases, with 8 bases of the junction left unmatched. In germline, CDR1 is DFQATT, CDR2 SNEGSKA (reference sequence). The CDR3 sequence is CSARESGTGRPYEQYF. In nucleotides, the CDR3 is TGCAGTGCTAGAGAGAGCGGGACAGGGAGACCCTACGAGCAGTACTTC.

A note on this clonotype: A much more abundant neighbour one base away suggests this may be a read error. The gene calls are TRBV5-1 and TRBJ2-5; 8 bases agree with TRBD2. There are 16 residues in the CDR3. After removal of 5 bases from V and 5 bases from J, the junction contained 14 bases not matched to a gene. Germline V gene data show CDR1 as SGHRS and CDR2 as YFSETQ. In DNA, the CDR3 is TGCGCCAGCAGATTCATCAGCGGGGGCGAACACGAGACCCAGTACTTC. Amino acid sequence: CASRFISGGEHETQYF.

This clonotype was recorded many times. V gene TRBV4-1 combines with J gene TRBJ2-5, with TRBD2 matching over 9 bases. CDR1 is MGHRA, CDR2 YSYEKL, per germline. V dropped 2 bases and J dropped 3; count of bases not matched to a gene: 7. The CDR3 contains 16 residues. The CDR3 is CASSQPSGGREETQYF. In nucleotides, the CDR3 is TGCGCCAGCAGCCAACCAAGCGGGGGGCGGGAAGAGACCCAGTACTTC.

This clonotype was observed at least ten times. This chain connects TRBV19 to TRBJ2-1, with a possible D match to TRBD2 (6 bases). The germline V and J ends were trimmed by 7 bases and 10 bases, with 17 bases remaining between them. The CDR3 is 13 amino acids. Per the germline V gene, CDR1 is LNHDA and CDR2 is SQIVND (reference sequence). As DNA, the CDR3 is TGTGCCAGTATTCTTTCCGGGGGTGGAGAGCAGTTCTTC. Encoded protein: CASILSGGGEQFF. The whole variable domain, filled in from reference TRBV19 and TRBJ2-1, reads DGGITQSPKYLFRKEGQNVTLSCEQNLNHDAMYWYRQDPGQGLRLIYYSQIVNDFQKGDIAEGYSVSREKKESFPLTVTSAQKNPTAFYLCASILSGGGEQFFGPGTRLTVL.

This clonotype was recorded a few times. V is TRBV7-9 and J is TRBJ1-1, with D unclear. Germline V gene sequence: CDR1 SEHNR, CDR2 FQNEAQ (reference sequence). Trimming took off 0 bases at V and 3 bases at J, with 8 bases between the two ends. The CDR3 contains 14 residues. The CDR3 loop reads CASSLAGRDTEAFF. The CDR3 DNA follows: TGTGCCAGCAGCTTAGCGGGAAGGGACACTGAAGCTTTCTTT.

This clonotype has a count of ten or more. The chain uses TRBV19 and TRBJ2-1, with a possible D match to TRBD1 (5 bases). CDR1 and CDR2 from the germline V gene are LNHDA and SQIVND (reference sequence). This CDR3 has 13 residues. Between the trimmed V and J ends, which lost 4 bases and 6 bases, there was a span of 10 bases. CDR3 protein: CASSTGSPNEQFF. CDR3 nucleotides: TGTGCCAGTAGTACAGGGTCGCCCAATGAGCAGTTCTTC.

This clonotype was counted at least ten times. The J gene is TRBJ2-3, the V gene TRBV12-5, with a tentative D call TRBD1 (5 bases). Germline V lookup: CDR1 LGHNT, CDR2 FRNRAP. The CDR3 length is 13 residues. V shed 3 bases and J shed 4 bases, with 8 bases lying between them. The CDR3 reads CASGLLGPDTQYF. CDR3 sequence (DNA): TGTGCTAGTGGTTTATTGGGGCCAGATACGCAGTATTTT.

In this sample, this clonotype turned up many times. V usage is TRBV7-9 and J usage is TRBJ2-4, with D maybe TRBD1 (6 bases). Trimming shortened V by 1 base and J by 3 bases, and 16 bases separated the two germline ends. Germline CDR1 reads SEHNR; CDR2 reads FQNEAQ (reference sequence). The CDR3 covers 17 residues. In DNA, the CDR3 is TGTGCCAGCAGCTTAGGGTCCGCAGGGGAAAACAAAAACATTCAGTACTTC. Amino acid sequence: CASSLGSAGENKNIQYF.

This clonotype was recorded many times. The rearrangement uses TRBV11-2 and TRBJ2-1; 9 nucleotides match TRBD2. This CDR3 is 15 amino acids long. V shed 5 bases, J shed 3 bases, and the junction held 5 bases outside the gene matches. Germline V gene sequence: CDR1 SGHAT, CDR2 FQNNGV. The CDR3 spells CASSLAGLGYNEQFF. The CDR3 coding sequence is TGTGCCAGCAGCCTAGCGGGGTTGGGCTACAATGAGCAGTTCTTC.

At least ten counts were recorded for this clonotype. The rearrangement links TRBV5-6 to TRBJ1-1; D might be TRBD1 (5 bases). Trimming took 0 bases from V and 4 from J, leaving 7 bases between them. Per germline, CDR1 SGHDT and CDR2 YYEEEE. This CDR3 comprises 13 residues. In DNA form, the CDR3 reads TGTGCCAGCAGCTTGGTCGGGGCCACTGAAGCTTTCTTT. As protein: CASSLVGATEAFF.

This clonotype has a count of ten or more. The chain carries TRBV6-5 and TRBJ1-2; TRBD1 agrees at 7 bases. The CDR3 covers 14 residues. Germline V gene data show CDR1 as MNHEY and CDR2 as SVGAGI. Trimming removed 6 bases from V and 7 bases from J; junction bases left unmatched: 11. The CDR3 here is CASSPRGIEAGYTF. The DNA for the CDR3 is TGTGCCAGCAGCCCCAGGGGGATTGAGGCTGGCTACACCTTC.

About this clonotype: It may be a read error: a sequence one base away is much more abundant. The chain recombines TRBV20-1 with TRBJ2-5; D not resolved. Germline CDR1 DFQATT, CDR2 SNEGSKA (reference sequence). The CDR3 has 12 residues. Trimming stripped 4 bases from V and 3 bases from J, with 9 bases between. CDR3 DNA: TGCAGTGCTACGTGCGTTGAAGAGACCCAGTACTTC. Translating gives CSATCVEETQYF.

The sample holds many counts of this clonotype. This chain uses TRBV12-3 or TRBV12-4 with TRBJ2-1; TRBD1 aligns across 10 bases. The CDR3 totals 15 residues. V shed 7 bases and J 2 bases; nucleotides not matched to a gene: 5. CDR3 sequence reads: CASNADRGPYNEQFF. In DNA, the CDR3 is TGTGCCAGCAACGCAGACAGGGGGCCCTACAATGAGCAGTTCTTC.

There are many counts of this clonotype. The genes are TRBV9 and TRBJ2-2, with a possible D match to TRBD1 (7 bases). V gave up 3 bases and J gave up 8 bases, with 14 bases separating them. Germline-derived CDR1 and CDR2 are SGDLS and YYNGEE. The CDR3 covers 14 residues. CDR3 bases: TGTGCCAGCAGCGGGGCAGGGGGGTCGGGGGAGCTGTTTTTT. This codes for CASSGAGGSGELFF.

This clonotype has a count of ten or more. CDR3 sequence: CASSEPLGTGQETQYF. The CDR3 DNA reads TGTGCCAGCAGTGAGCCCCTTGGAACAGGACAAGAGACCCAGTACTTC. V and J are TRBV6-1 and TRBJ2-5; D might be TRBD1 (5 bases). V was clipped by 3 bases and J by 2 bases, with 16 bases between them. The CDR3 covers 16 residues. CDR1 and CDR2 from the germline V gene are MNHNS and SASEGT.

In this sample, this clonotype turned up many times. V and J are TRBV12-3 or TRBV12-4 and TRBJ2-3, with 7 bases aligning to TRBD2. Germline trimming cut 7 bases from V and 4 bases from J; bases unmatched to any gene: 8. The CDR3 has 14 residues. This CDR3 is CASTPPGGPDTQYF. DNA of the CDR3: TGTGCCAGCACCCCCCCGGGGGGACCAGATACGCAGTATTTT.

This clonotype was counted many times. This chain joins TRBV7-9 and TRBJ1-1; D gene ambiguous. CDR1 and CDR2 from the germline V gene are SEHNR and FQNEAQ (reference sequence). The CDR3 consists of 16 residues. The V end was cut by 5 bases, the J end by 5 bases, with 21 bases between. CDR3 nucleotide sequence: TGTGCCAGCAGCGAACCCGTCGGCAAGACGGGAACTGAAGCTTTCTTT. This codes for CASSEPVGKTGTEAFF.

This clonotype was picked up many times. This rearrangement joins TRBV6-5 to TRBJ2-5; 13 bases match TRBD2. Trimming took 4 bases from V and 3 from J; bases not matched to a gene: 2. This CDR3 is 15 amino acids long. The V gene's germline CDR1 is MNHEY and CDR2 SVGAGI. Here the CDR3 reads CASSWTSGGEETQYF. In nucleotides, the CDR3 is TGTGCCAGCAGTTGGACTAGCGGGGGCGAAGAGACCCAGTACTTC.

This clonotype was recorded at least ten times. This chain joins TRBV29-1 and TRBJ2-5; perhaps D is TRBD1 or TRBD2 (7 bases each). Deletions cut 0 bases from V and 4 bases from J, with 15 bases between. The CDR3 extends over 15 amino acids. From germline, CDR1 is SQVTM and CDR2 ANQGSEA. The CDR3 DNA reads as TGCAGCGTTGAAGAACAGGGGAGGGCAATAGAGACCCAGTACTTC. Residues: CSVEEQGRAIETQYF.

This clonotype was detected many times. The J gene is TRBJ2-5, the V gene TRBV27; no reliable D call. This CDR3 comprises 15 residues. Trimming pared 2 bases from V and 5 bases from J, leaving 15 bases between. CDR1 and CDR2 (germline): MNHEY, SMNVEV (reference sequence). DNA for the CDR3: TGTGCCAGCAGTTTAGGTCCCTCCCAGGCGGAGACCCAGTACTTC. Amino acid sequence: CASSLGPSQAETQYF.

This clonotype occurred many times. The J gene is TRBJ2-5, the V gene TRBV7-9; D unclear. V was shortened by 6 bases and J by 3 bases, with 5 bases between the two germline ends. The length of the CDR3 is 11 residues. Germline V CDR1 and CDR2: SEHNR, FQNEAQ (reference sequence). This CDR3 reads CASSDEETQYF. The CDR3 bases are TGTGCCAGCAGTGACGAAGAGACCCAGTACTTC.

V gene TRBV12-3 or TRBV12-4 combines with J gene TRBJ1-1; D may be TRBD1 (6 bases). The ends were cut back, 5 bases at V and 5 bases at J, with 15 bases in the middle. The length of the CDR3 is 14 residues. DNA of the CDR3: TGTGCCAGCAGTCTCGAACAGGGAAAGACTGAAGCTTTCTTT. Translating it yields CASSLEQGKTEAFF.

Many counts were recorded for this clonotype. V and J are TRBV4-3 and TRBJ2-7; no reliable D call. Germline V gene sequence: CDR1 LGHNA, CDR2 YSLEER. The V gene lost 0 bases and the J gene lost 3 bases, with 9 bases spanning the gap. The CDR3 is 14 residues long. The DNA of the CDR3 is TGCGCCAGCAGCCAAGACCCCACGGGCTACGAGCAGTACTTC. Residues: CASSQDPTGYEQYF.

Only a few counts were recorded for this clonotype. A read error may be the cause here, since a much bigger clone is one base away. This chain connects TRBV6-5 to TRBJ2-7, with 7 bases aligning to TRBD1. After removal of 0 bases from V and 9 bases from J, the junction contained 5 bases not matched to a gene. Germline-derived CDR1 and CDR2 are MNHEY and SVGAGI. The CDR3 sequence is 13 residues long. In DNA, the CDR3 is TGTGCCAGCAGTTACTCGGAGGCAGGGGGGCAGTACTTC. This gives the protein CASSYSEAGGQYF.

This clonotype showed up many times. V gene TRBV7-2 combines with J gene TRBJ2-1; 10 bases are a match to TRBD2. Germline V gives CDR1 SGHTA, CDR2 FQGNSA. The V and J ends lost 6 bases and 6 bases, in that order; junction bases with no gene match: 5. The CDR3 covers 14 residues. The CDR3 coding sequence is TGTGCCAGCAGAGCGGGGGGGCGGGGCAATGAGCAGTTCTTC. Its translation: CASRAGGRGNEQFF.

This clonotype came up many times. The gene calls are TRBV20-1 and TRBJ2-7; D gene uncertain. Per germline, CDR1 DFQATT and CDR2 SNEGSKA (reference sequence). Trimming shortened V by 3 bases and J by 1 base, and 13 bases separated the two germline ends. The CDR3 is 14 amino acids. CDR3 in amino acids: CSARVQRGSYEQYF. DNA of the CDR3: TGCAGTGCTAGGGTTCAGAGAGGATCCTACGAGCAGTACTTC.